The present T cell receptor (beta chain) was sequenced within a study of type 1 and type 2 diabetes patients. Study-wide background: Across the study, about 19,000,000 paired-end reads were produced.

Whole-study results and caveats: A median of one highly-expanded CD4+ clone, covering approximately 4% of reads, occurred in type 2 diabetes. Some T1D-only expanded clones might appear in more T2D or control samples.

Standard classification criteria confirmed type 1 or type 2 diabetes in all patients. Amplification started from genomic DNA. Multiplex PCR with 30 forward and 13 reverse primers amplified the TCR beta CDR3. From the multiplex PCR reads, TCRdb called clonotypes with MiXCR, one entry per CDR3 protein. The table includes about 290,000 distinct CDR3 sequences, 47% detected once. The sample holds many counts of this clonotype. Its antigen is as yet unknown. The sample consisted of peripheral blood mononuclear cells (PBMCs). The clonotype comes from a man between 18 and 29 years old with type 2 diabetes.

The CDR3 DNA reads as TGTGCCAGCAGCTTAGGGACAGTTTATGGCTACACCTTC. Translating gives CASSLGTVYGYTF. The chain couples TRBV7-2 to TRBJ1-2, with D perhaps TRBD1 (6 bases). The germline V gene encodes CDR1 SGHTA and CDR2 FQGNSA. The CDR3 runs to 13 residues. V shed 1 base and J shed 5 bases, with 8 bases lying between them.